These T cell receptor beta chains were read from a single sample in a study of T-cell reconstitution after alpha-beta-depleted transplantation in children. MiXCR was run by TCRdb on the PCR reads, yielding one entry per CDR3 protein. This repertoire shows approximately 290,000 distinct CDR3 sequences, roughly 11% found once; its top ten account for about a quarter. This specimen consisted of peripheral blood, obtained 180 days after TCRalphabeta/CD19-depleted stem cell transplant. These receptors were obtained from a male patient aged 2 to 10 who had a stem cell transplant for chronic granulomatous disease, so the T cells may come from the graft donor. Both conserved end residues are part of each CDR3. A D gene is named only where the DNA matches it firmly. Not every row has a clone size; where given, it reads once, few, many or a size class.

clone_size: many
j_call: TRBJ2-3
d_call: TRBD2
v_call: TRBV4-1
cdr3_aa: CASSQGILAGVSTDTQYF
cdr3_nt: TGCGCCAGCAGCCAAGGGATACTAGCGGGAGTTAGCACAGATACGCAGTATTTT

clone_size: many
j_call: TRBJ2-1
d_call: NA
v_call: TRBV6-1
cdr3_aa: CASSDNLQAASYNEQFF
cdr3_nt: TGTGCCAGCAGTGACAACCTCCAGGCCGCCTCCTACAATGAGCAGTTCTTC

clone_size: many
j_call: TRBJ2-2
d_call: TRBD2
v_call: TRBV12-3/TRBV12-4
cdr3_aa: CASSFRLAEIFTGELFF
cdr3_nt: TGTGCCAGCAGTTTTAGACTAGCTGAGATTTTCACCGGGGAGCTGTTTTTT

clone_size: many
j_call: TRBJ1-5
d_call: NA
v_call: TRBV18
cdr3_aa: CASSRYRDVERNQPQHF
cdr3_nt: TGTGCCAGCTCACGGTATCGGGACGTCGAGCGCAATCAGCCCCAGCATTTT

clone_size: many
j_call: TRBJ2-7
d_call: NA
v_call: TRBV5-8
cdr3_aa: CASSFEGRREQYF
cdr3_nt: TGTGCCAGCAGCTTTGAGGGGAGGCGCGAGCAGTACTTC

clone_size: many
j_call: TRBJ2-7
d_call: TRBD2
v_call: TRBV5-1
cdr3_aa: CASSFRRGLASPYEQYF
cdr3_nt: TGCGCCAGCAGCTTCAGACGAGGACTAGCCTCGCCCTACGAGCAGTACTTC

clone_size: many
j_call: TRBJ2-3
d_call: TRBD1
v_call: TRBV6-1
cdr3_aa: CASRDRVWGADTQYF
cdr3_nt: TGTGCCAGCAGAGACAGGGTTTGGGGCGCAGATACGCAGTATTTT

clone_size: many
j_call: TRBJ2-6
d_call: TRBD1
v_call: TRBV2
cdr3_aa: CASSVPGTGRSGANVLTF
cdr3_nt: TGTGCCAGCAGTGTTCCTGGGACAGGGAGATCTGGGGCCAACGTCCTGACTTTC

clone_size: many
j_call: TRBJ2-2
d_call: NA
v_call: TRBV7-2
cdr3_aa: CASSHAGSGELFF
cdr3_nt: TGTGCCAGCAGCCACGCGGGGTCCGGGGAGCTGTTTTTT

clone_size: many
j_call: TRBJ1-1
d_call: NA
v_call: TRBV12-3/TRBV12-4
cdr3_aa: CASSLGKAFF
cdr3_nt: TGTGCCAGCAGTTTGGGAAAAGCTTTCTTT

clone_size: many
j_call: TRBJ2-7
d_call: NA
v_call: TRBV4-3
cdr3_aa: CASSQERGPYEQYF
cdr3_nt: TGCGCCAGCAGCCAAGAGCGGGGGCCCTACGAGCAGTACTTC

clone_size: many
j_call: TRBJ2-2
d_call: TRBD1
v_call: TRBV5-1
cdr3_aa: CASSLGPRQGATGELFF
cdr3_nt: TGCGCCAGCAGCCTTGGCCCTCGACAGGGGGCCACCGGGGAGCTGTTTTTT

clone_size: NA
j_call: TRBJ2-7
d_call: NA
v_call: TRBV19
cdr3_aa: CASSISGASYEHYF
cdr3_nt: TGTGCCAGTAGTATAAGTGGAGCATCTTACGAGCACTACTTC

clone_size: many
j_call: TRBJ2-5
d_call: NA
v_call: TRBV5-1
cdr3_aa: CASSLGGVETQYF
cdr3_nt: TGCGCCAGCAGCTTAGGGGGTGTCGAGACCCAGTACTTC

clone_size: many
j_call: TRBJ2-5
d_call: NA
v_call: TRBV6-2/TRBV6-3
cdr3_aa: CASSRKPPQLQETQYF
cdr3_nt: TGTGCCAGCAGTCGAAAGCCCCCGCAACTCCAAGAGACCCAGTACTTC

clone_size: many
j_call: TRBJ2-7
d_call: NA
v_call: TRBV29-1
cdr3_aa: CSVLTRTSYEQYF
cdr3_nt: TGCAGCGTTCTCACGAGAACCTCCTACGAGCAGTACTTC

clone_size: many
j_call: TRBJ2-7
d_call: NA
v_call: TRBV19
cdr3_aa: CASSMGPYEQYF
cdr3_nt: TGTGCCAGTAGTATGGGCCCGTACGAGCAGTACTTC

clone_size: few
j_call: TRBJ2-2
d_call: NA
v_call: TRBV7-9
cdr3_aa: CASSRDVYTGELFF
cdr3_nt: TGTGCCAGCAGCCGCGACGTCTACACCGGGGAGCTGTTTTTT

clone_size: many
j_call: TRBJ2-1
d_call: NA
v_call: TRBV20-1
cdr3_aa: CSARGPHNEQFF
cdr3_nt: TGCAGTGCTAGAGGGCCTCACAATGAGCAGTTCTTC

clone_size: many
j_call: TRBJ2-7
d_call: TRBD2
v_call: TRBV20-1
cdr3_aa: CSASAIASGRGGLLSYEQYF
cdr3_nt: TGCAGTGCTAGTGCAATCGCTAGCGGGAGGGGAGGCCTCCTGTCCTACGAGCAGTACTTC

clone_size: NA
j_call: TRBJ1-5
d_call: TRBD1
v_call: TRBV27
cdr3_aa: CASSRDSGLGNQPQHF
cdr3_nt: TGTGCCAGCAGTAGGGACAGTGGGCTTGGCAATCAGCCCCAGCATTTT

clone_size: many
j_call: TRBJ2-1
d_call: TRBD2
v_call: TRBV5-1
cdr3_aa: CASSLEGLAGGHSYNEQFF
cdr3_nt: TGCGCCAGCAGCTTGGAGGGGCTAGCGGGAGGGCACTCCTACAATGAGCAGTTCTTC

clone_size: many
j_call: TRBJ2-1
d_call: TRBD2
v_call: TRBV12-3/TRBV12-4
cdr3_aa: CASSRGTSGSRTYNEQFF
cdr3_nt: TGTGCCAGCAGTCGGGGGACTAGCGGGAGTAGGACCTACAATGAGCAGTTCTTC

clone_size: many
j_call: TRBJ2-1
d_call: NA
v_call: TRBV7-3
cdr3_aa: CASSLEHGRRYNEQFF
cdr3_nt: TGTGCCAGCAGCTTAGAACATGGACGGAGATACAATGAGCAGTTCTTC

clone_size: many
j_call: TRBJ2-3
d_call: TRBD2
v_call: TRBV7-6
cdr3_aa: CASSLSGGARADTQYF
cdr3_nt: TGTGCCAGCAGCTTGAGCGGGGGGGCCCGGGCAGATACGCAGTATTTT

clone_size: many
j_call: TRBJ2-3
d_call: TRBD2
v_call: TRBV11-1
cdr3_aa: CASSPSRTSGGRRYSTDTQYF
cdr3_nt: TGTGCCAGCAGCCCCTCACGGACTAGCGGGGGGCGACGATATAGCACAGATACGCAGTATTTT

clone_size: many
j_call: TRBJ2-3
d_call: NA
v_call: TRBV13
cdr3_aa: CASSQHTDTQYF
cdr3_nt: TGTGCCAGCAGTCAACACACAGATACGCAGTATTTT

clone_size: NA
j_call: TRBJ2-1
d_call: NA
v_call: TRBV20-1
cdr3_aa: CSARDRPYNEQFF
cdr3_nt: TGCAGTGCTAGGGATCGCCCGTACAATGAGCAGTTCTTC

clone_size: many
j_call: TRBJ2-1
d_call: NA
v_call: TRBV12-3/TRBV12-4
cdr3_aa: CASSLVGGPGFF
cdr3_nt: TGTGCCAGCAGTTTAGTCGGAGGGCCAGGGTTCTTC

clone_size: NA
j_call: TRBJ2-1
d_call: NA
v_call: TRBV18
cdr3_aa: CASSPIIYNEQFF
cdr3_nt: TGTGCCAGCTCACCAATCATATACAATGAGCAGTTCTTC

clone_size: many
j_call: TRBJ2-7
d_call: TRBD1
v_call: TRBV12-3/TRBV12-4
cdr3_aa: CASSTTGTGRYEQYF
cdr3_nt: TGTGCCAGCAGTACAACCGGGACAGGGAGATACGAGCAGTACTTC

clone_size: many
j_call: TRBJ2-7
d_call: NA
v_call: TRBV28
cdr3_aa: CASSAKPGPTYEQYF
cdr3_nt: TGTGCCAGCAGCGCCAAACCCGGGCCCACCTACGAGCAGTACTTC

clone_size: many
j_call: TRBJ2-1
d_call: TRBD2
v_call: TRBV12-3/TRBV12-4
cdr3_aa: CASSRTPRAGGRYNEQFF
cdr3_nt: TGTGCCAGCAGCCGAACCCCTCGCGCGGGAGGTCGCTACAATGAGCAGTTCTTC

clone_size: many
j_call: TRBJ1-4
d_call: TRBD1
v_call: TRBV25-1
cdr3_aa: CASRQGNEKLFF
cdr3_nt: TGTGCCAGCAGACAGGGGAATGAAAAACTGTTTTTT

clone_size: many
j_call: TRBJ1-1
d_call: NA
v_call: TRBV29-1
cdr3_aa: CSVKLMNTEAFF
cdr3_nt: TGCAGCGTAAAGCTCATGAACACTGAAGCTTTCTTT

clone_size: many
j_call: TRBJ1-2
d_call: TRBD1
v_call: TRBV13
cdr3_aa: CASSSPGQGALYGYTF
cdr3_nt: TGTGCCAGCAGCTCGCCGGGACAGGGGGCGTTGTATGGCTACACCTTC

clone_size: many
j_call: TRBJ1-3
d_call: NA
v_call: TRBV12-3/TRBV12-4
cdr3_aa: CASRDQGNSGNTIYF
cdr3_nt: TGTGCCAGCAGAGACCAGGGGAACTCTGGAAACACCATATATTTT

clone_size: many
j_call: TRBJ2-3
d_call: TRBD2
v_call: TRBV12-3/TRBV12-4
cdr3_aa: CASSLRLAGHTDTQYF
cdr3_nt: TGTGCCAGCAGTCTCCGACTAGCGGGGCACACAGATACGCAGTATTTT

clone_size: many
j_call: TRBJ2-2
d_call: TRBD2
v_call: TRBV2
cdr3_aa: CASRLAGGAMNTGELFF
cdr3_nt: TGTGCCAGCAGACTAGCGGGAGGCGCAATGAACACCGGGGAGCTGTTTTTT

clone_size: many
j_call: TRBJ2-5
d_call: NA
v_call: TRBV6-1
cdr3_aa: CASRLVGVETQYF
cdr3_nt: TGTGCCAGCAGATTGGTTGGGGTCGAGACCCAGTACTTC

clone_size: many
j_call: TRBJ2-1
d_call: NA
v_call: TRBV20-1
cdr3_aa: CSARAGGSPSYNEQFF
cdr3_nt: TGCAGTGCTAGGGCTGGGGGTAGCCCCTCCTACAATGAGCAGTTCTTC

clone_size: many
j_call: TRBJ2-4
d_call: NA
v_call: TRBV7-9
cdr3_aa: CASSLSGRKNIQYF
cdr3_nt: TGTGCCAGCAGCTTAAGCGGGCGCAAAAACATTCAGTACTTC